These T cell receptor beta chains were read from a single sample in a study of T cell changes during pregnancy in multiple sclerosis. Method: immunoSEQ multiplex PCR; TCRdb's copy keeps in-frame clones and lacks some. The sample consists of tens of thousands of clones, around 89% of them appearing once. The material sequenced was CD8+ T cells from peripheral blood mononuclear cells, taken in the first trimester of pregnancy. The receptors stem from a female donor with multiple sclerosis, enrolled in a pregnancy study. CDR3s include the opening cysteine and the closing phenylalanine or tryptophan. Fields, in order: V gene, clone size, CDR3 protein. Some rows have no size entry. The others give once, few or many, or a class for an expanded clone.

TRBV5-1 . CASSLPASGQTDTQYF
TRBV10-3 . CATTGVPDTEAFF
TRBV19 . CATTNGDSYGYTF
TRBV5-1 . CASSPKRQVQSTQYF
TRBV27 . CASSNRGNNQPQHF
TRBV7-3 . CASSQGWVTSALAGNTIYF
TRBV4-1 . CASSQVGGQGAETQYF
TRBV7-2 . CASSEGAIAGVYEQYF
TRBV27 . CASSLFPLQGELETQYF
TRBV15 . CATSRADRGPSNIQYF
TRBV7-9 . CASSPGTSPEQFF
TRBV13 . CASSSYQETQYF
TRBV6-1 few CASSIGDSSYEQYF
TRBV19 . CASSTRDRDYEQYF
TRBV11-2 . CASSLIRGRNTGELFF
TRBV7-2 . CASSSGLAASYEQYF
TRBV28 . CASSPRVDSNQPQHF
TRBV7-9 . CASSLQTGVPSIEQYF
TRBV10-3 . CAISEFGASYEQYF
TRBV27 . CASSGGTSGSTDTQYF
TRBV4-3 . CASSPGGHTEASF
TRBV4-3 . CASSQLSGANVLTF
TRBV9 . CASSVVDSDTQYF
TRBV29-1 once CSAELSYTGELFF
TRBV28 few CASSFNRGRGDTQYF
TRBV2 . CASSLTVKIGEKLFF
TRBV13 . CASSLDRGAGEQYF
TRBV4-3 . CASSQARDREGDIQYF
TRBV28 . CASSPWTSEYNEQFF
TRBV7-6 . CASSLAIGVYNEQFF
TRBV7-9 . CASSFPILQGDTGELFF
TRBV10-3 . CAIKSSLEVKASYEQYF
TRBV5-4 . CASSLGQEDYYGYTF
TRBV9 . CASSPSGSTDTQYF
TRBV27 . CASIARGGSLDTQYF
TRBV19 . CASTPGQGITEAFF
TRBV29-1 . CSVFRDTGELFF
TRBV6-5 . CASGQLPYEQYF
TRBV15 . CATSGDSRDQPQHF
TRBV5-3 . CARSLKLGEDTQYF
TRBV7-9 . CASSLGVAGGYNEQFF
TRBV29-1 . CSVDPGSGTGELFF
TRBV7-6 . CASSPGPGINTEAFF
TRBV6-6 once CASSSEQGALETQYF
TRBV11-2 . CATPGHRANTEAFF
TRBV9 . CASSAGPDGANTGELFF
TRBV23-1 . CASSQGDTGTEAFF
TRBV6-5 . CASGTGTWSTDTQYF
TRBV7-9 once CASSPTGSYEQYF
TRBV7-2 . CASSLRGAGVLYEQYF
TRBV15 few CATSSSRDRTYEQYF
TRBV11-2 . CASSPGLGTYEQYF
TRBV7-9 . CASSFIPGDYEQYF
TRBV6-5 . CASSQTSGSYNEQFF
TRBV7-9 . CASSRTGEAKNIQYF
TRBV4-1 . CASSQVLGGVEKLFF
TRBV29-1 . CSVEDRQGAETQYF
TRBV28 few CASSIPTSGRTGELFF
TRBV27 . CASSPLQLTGELFF
TRBV4-3 . CASSQELWTRGGEKLFF